The 16 T cell receptor beta chains reported below all come from one sample, sequenced in a study of T cell repertoires in cytomegalovirus infection. MiXCR was run by TCRdb on the reads, yielding one entry per CDR3 protein. This sample has around 740,000 distinct CDR3 sequences, with 35% found just once. The sequenced sample consisted of PBMCs. The receptor set was obtained from a human donor in good health (CMV status not recorded). Some clones in this sample may be carry-over from other donors' samples.

This rearrangement joins TRBV11-2 to TRBJ2-3; D tentatively reads TRBD1 or TRBD2 (5 bases each). V was trimmed by 4 bases and J by 6 bases, leaving 20 bases between them. Germline V gene sequence: CDR1 SGHAT, CDR2 FQNNGV. There are 16 residues in the CDR3. The CDR3 DNA reads as TGTGCCAGCAGCTCCCCTCTTAGGACACTAGGCGATACGCAGTATTTT. It translates to CASSSPLRTLGDTQYF.

This clonotype has more than one count but fewer than ten. V gene TRBV6-6 combines with J gene TRBJ1-1; D is uncertain. The CDR3 spans 13 residues. Trimming left V 8 bases short and J 4 bases short, with 14 bases between. Germline lookup yields CDR1 MNHNY and CDR2 SVGAGI (reference sequence). Here the CDR3 reads CASRTAQVTEAFF. CDR3 DNA: TGTGCCAGCCGGACTGCGCAGGTCACTGAAGCTTTCTTT.

The table lists this clonotype with a few counts. The V gene is TRBV5-4, the J gene TRBJ2-7; TRBD1 agrees at 9 bases. The CDR3 length is 14 residues. Germline V gene sequence: CDR1 SGHNT, CDR2 YYREEE (reference sequence). Trimming at V came to 3 bases and at J to 4 bases, leaving 5 bases not matched to a gene. CDR3 sequence: CASSSGQGWYEQYF. The CDR3 bases are TGTGCCAGCAGCTCAGGACAGGGGTGGTACGAGCAGTACTTC.

With regard to this clonotype: This could be a read error, since a much larger clone is one nucleotide away. J is TRBJ2-4 and V is TRBV7-2; 10 positions agree with TRBD2. The germline gives CDR1 SGHTA, CDR2 FQGNSA. The length of the CDR3 is 19 residues. V lost 2 bases to trimming and J lost 9 bases; unmatched junction nucleotides: 19. CDR3 nucleotide sequence: TGTGCCAGCAGCTTAAGGGTGGCTAGCGGGAGCCCTGGCCAGGGCATTCAGTACTTC. The encoded protein is CASSLRVASGSPGQGIQYF.

V and J are TRBV6-1 and TRBJ2-7; D ambiguous. The CDR3 covers 13 residues. CDR1 MNHNS and CDR2 SASEGT come from the germline V gene. V was cut by 0 bases and J by 7 bases, with 10 bases left in between. The CDR3 sequence: CASSEAVGWEQYF. CDR3 in DNA: TGTGCCAGCAGTGAAGCTGTCGGATGGGAGCAGTACTTC.

This clonotype was seen ten or more times. The chain recombines TRBV12-3 or TRBV12-4 with TRBJ2-2; D is unresolved. V lost 5 bases and J 0 bases, leaving 16 bases between the germline ends. The CDR3 spans 17 residues. For the CDR3, the DNA is TGTGCCAGCAGTACTACTAAGCAGACGGCGAACACCGGGGAGCTGTTTTTT. Its protein product is CASSTTKQTANTGELFF.

V and J are TRBV6-6 and TRBJ1-3; D is possibly TRBD1 (6 bases). Germline CDR1 is MNHNY and CDR2 is SVGAGI (reference sequence). Trimming stripped 0 bases from V and 6 bases from J, with 12 bases between. The CDR3 is made up of 15 amino acids. The DNA of the CDR3 is TGTGCCAGCAGTTACTCGGTCAGGGGACCAAACACCATATATTTT. Protein product: CASSYSVRGPNTIYF.

This chain joins TRBV27 and TRBJ2-5; D is undetermined. V dropped 5 bases and J dropped 5 bases, with 6 bases sitting between them. The CDR3 is 11 amino acids. Germline lookup yields CDR1 MNHEY and CDR2 SMNVEV (reference sequence). As DNA, the CDR3 is TGTGCCAGCAGTAAGGACGAGACCCAGTACTTC. Encoded protein: CASSKDETQYF.

The genes are TRBV30 and TRBJ2-7; D possibly corresponds to TRBD2 (7 bases). V was clipped by 4 bases and J by 6 bases, with 19 bases between them. CDR3 length: 14 residues. From germline, CDR1 is GTSNPN and CDR2 SVGIG (reference sequence). The CDR3 coding sequence is TGTGCCTGGACTCCCCAAGGGGGGGGGGTCGAGCAGTACTTC. Amino acids: CAWTPQGGGVEQYF.

J is TRBJ2-1 and V is TRBV29-1; D ambiguous. Trimming pared 4 bases from V and 3 bases from J, leaving 13 bases between. CDR3 length: 14 amino acids. In germline, CDR1 is SQVTM, CDR2 ANQGSEA. CDR3 in DNA: TGCAGCGTTGTCAAAACGGTGTGCTACAATGAGCAGTTCTTC. It encodes CSVVKTVCYNEQFF.

The gene calls are TRBV28 and TRBJ2-7; D assignment may be TRBD1 or TRBD2 (5 bases each). CDR3 size: 16 residues. Trimming removed 4 bases from V and 1 base from J, with 17 bases in between. Germline lookup yields CDR1 MDHEN and CDR2 SYDVKM. CDR3 DNA sequence: TGTGCCAGCAGTTGGCGGCGAAGGGACGGTTCCTACGAGCAGTACTTC. Protein sequence: CASSWRRRDGSYEQYF. Filled out from reference TRBV28 and TRBJ2-7, the complete variable domain reads DVKVTQSSRYLVKRTGEKVFLECVQDMDHENMFWYRQDPGLGLRLIYFSYDVKMKEKGDIPEGYSVSREKKERFSLILESASTNQTSMYLCASSWRRRDGSYEQYFGPGTRLTVT.

The chain combines TRBV19 with TRBJ2-3; D gene ambiguous. The germline gives CDR1 LNHDA, CDR2 SQIVND (reference sequence). V lost 5 bases, J lost 3 bases, and 15 bases lay in between. This CDR3 contains 15 residues. The CDR3 coding sequence is TGTGCCAGTAGTCTGGAACCCGATCAAACAGATACGCAGTATTTT. This sequence encodes CASSLEPDQTDTQYF.

V is TRBV28 and J is TRBJ2-3; 9 nucleotides agree with TRBD1. Germline lookup yields CDR1 MDHEN and CDR2 SYDVKM. This CDR3 has 15 amino acids. Trimming took 6 bases from V and 2 from J; bases not matched to a gene: 6. This chain's CDR3 is CASRTGQGYTDTQYF. CDR3 in DNA: TGTGCCAGCAGGACGGGACAGGGTTACACAGATACGCAGTATTTT.

This clonotype has a handful of counts. The V call is TRBV25-1, the J call TRBJ1-6; 8 bases are shared with TRBD1. The CDR3 loop spans 14 amino acids. The germline gives CDR1 MGHDK, CDR2 SYGVNS. V lost 7 bases and J lost 9; bases outside the gene matches: 8. CDR3 in amino acids: CASKAGGAPSPLHF. The CDR3 nucleotides read TGTGCCAGCAAGGCAGGGGGCGCACCTTCACCCCTCCACTTT.

On this clonotype itself: A read error is possible here, since a much larger clone lies one base away. V gene TRBV10-3 combines with J gene TRBJ2-3; D is perhaps TRBD2 (5 bases). CDR1 is ENHRY, CDR2 SYGVKD, per germline. This CDR3 contains 11 residues. CDR3 bases: TGTGCCATAGCTACAGCGGATACGCCGTATTTT. The encoded protein is CAIATADTPYF.

The chain carries TRBV20-1 and TRBJ1-5; D is perhaps TRBD1 (5 bases). Germline V gene lookup returns CDR1 DFQATT and CDR2 SNEGSKA (reference sequence). V dropped 0 bases and J dropped 7 bases, with 19 bases sitting between them. The CDR3 has 16 residues. In DNA form, the CDR3 reads TGCAGTGCTAGAGATATGGGCGGGACTAAAAGACAGCCCCAGCATTTT. Protein product: CSARDMGGTKRQPQHF.